The 5 T cell receptor beta chains below come from one sample, sequenced in a study of CD4 T cells in relation to SARS-CoV-2 and coronaviruses. Their antigen targets remain unknown. Assay: immunoSEQ multiplex PCR; the TCRdb copy retains only in-frame clones and omits some. The table has 25,000 to 30,000 clones, 70% to 80% seen once. CD4+ T cells from unexposed donors were obtained before the COVID-19 pandemic (2011-2018). The cells were cultured for about ten days before CD4+ T cells were isolated. Specimen: CD4+ T cells from PBMCs, cultured in vitro. All receptors come from a human donor in good health.

The chain's CDR3 is CASSPGQGAGVGETQYF. The CDR3 DNA reads as TGTGCCAGCAGCCCGGGACAGGGAGCAGGGGTAGGGGAGACCCAGTACTTC. This chain connects TRBV11-3 to TRBJ2-5; 9 bases match TRBD1. The germline gives CDR1 SGHNT, CDR2 YENEEA. The V and J ends lost 5 bases and 5 bases, in that order; junction bases with no gene match: 15. The CDR3 extends over 17 amino acids.

This rearrangement joins TRBV5-8 to TRBJ1-5; D uncertain. There are 12 residues in the CDR3. The ends were cut back, 6 bases at V and 7 bases at J, with 11 bases in the middle. CDR1 is SGHTS and CDR2 is YDEGEE in the germline V gene. CDR3 residues: CASILDGQPQHF. The CDR3 DNA reads as TGTGCCAGCATCCTAGACGGCCAGCCCCAGCATTTT. The complete variable domain, with remaining parts taken from reference TRBV5-8 and TRBJ1-5, reads EAGVTQSPTHLIKTRGQQATLRCSPISGHTSVYWYQQALGLGLQFLLWYDEGEERNRGNFPPRFSGRQFPNYSSELNVNALELEDSALYLCASILDGQPQHFGDGTRLSIL.

V and J are TRBV9 and TRBJ2-2, with 7 bases aligning to TRBD1. The CDR3 is 18 residues long. Trimming removed 0 bases from V and 6 bases from J; junction bases left unmatched: 14. Germline CDR1 is SGDLS and CDR2 is YYNGEE. Here the CDR3 DNA reads TGTGCCAGCAGCGTAGTGTTAGGGGGCGCGATGAGCGCCGGGGAGCTGTTTTTT. This translates into CASSVVLGGAMSAGELFF. The full variable domain, its missing parts supplied by reference TRBV9 and TRBJ2-2, is DSGVTQTPKHLITATGQRVTLRCSPRSGDLSVYWYQQSLDQGLQFLIQYYNGEERAKGNILERFSAQQFPDLHSELNLSSLELGDSALYFCASSVVLGGAMSAGELFFGEGSRLTVL.

The V gene is TRBV19, the J gene TRBJ1-1; TRBD1 aligns across 8 bases. CDR1 LNHDA and CDR2 SQIVND come from the germline V gene (reference sequence). The junction had 10 bases not matched to a gene; V was cut back by 6 bases and J by 4 bases. CDR3 length: 15 residues. Written as DNA, the CDR3 is TGTGCCAGTAGCGATAACAGGGGGGGGAGCACTGAAGCTTTCTTT. It specifies CASSDNRGGSTEAFF.

This chain connects TRBV2 to TRBJ1-1; D is unclear. CDR1 and CDR2 (germline): SNHLY, FYNNEI. This CDR3 has 11 amino acids. Trimming pared 2 bases from V and 8 bases from J, leaving 6 bases between. CDR3 sequence reads: CASSEFREAFF. The CDR3 DNA is TGTGCCAGCAGTGAATTTAGGGAAGCTTTCTTT.